This T cell receptor (beta chain) was obtained from a study of technical replicates of blood from several donors. V lost 8 bases, J lost 3 bases, and 15 bases lay in between. The CDR3 is made up of 14 amino acids. In germline, CDR1 is LNHNV, CDR2 YYDKDF (reference sequence). The table came from immunoSEQ multiplex PCR; TCRdb's copy has only in-frame clones and leaves some out. Of approximately 53,000 clones in the sample, approximately 95% were seen once. What was sequenced was T cells isolated from PBMCs. This rearrangement joins TRBV15 to TRBJ2-3, with a tentative D call TRBD1 (5 bases). This clonotype was obtained from a human donor in good health. Written as DNA, the CDR3 is TGTGCCACCCGCACAGGCCTCGTTACAGATACGCAGTATTTT. Translating gives CATRTGLVTDTQYF.